The next 8 T cell receptor beta chains were all read from a single sample in a study of blood T cell repertoires in COVID-19 (TCRdb year 2020). The method behind the library was the immunoSEQ multiplex PCR assay. The clones in this table, taken by TCRdb from immuneACCESS, are in-frame only. Not every clone is retained; where verified, under half of the shortfall comes from an unresolved V gene, and the cause of the rest is unknown. The sample includes roughly 220,000 clones, with 80% to 90% observed a single time. The ten largest clones capture roughly 14% of the sample. Sample: PBMCs or T cells enriched from blood (not recorded which). The receptors here all came from a woman aged 45-65 years with acute COVID-19.

A word on this clone: One end of the junction is discordant with germline, which a read error may explain. Other DNA sequences from this sample encode an identical CDR3 as well. The chain is built from TRBV7-2 and TRBJ2-3; 9 nucleotides match TRBD2. CDR3 length equals 14 residues. Germline V gene data show CDR1 as SGHTA and CDR2 as FQGNSA. CDR3 residues: CPSSGREGRDTQYF. In DNA, the CDR3 is TGTCCCAGCAGCGGGCGGGAGGGGCGGGATACGCAGTATTTT.

The sample holds one count of this clone. The chain links TRBV3-1 (or the pseudogene TRBV3-2) to TRBJ2-2, with a weak D call TRBD1 (5 bases). The CDR3 has 12 residues. The ends were cut back, 4 bases at V and 7 bases at J, with 7 bases in the middle. Germline V CDR1 and CDR2: LGHDT, YNNKEL (reference sequence). The CDR3 sequence is CASSLQGGELFF. DNA for the CDR3: TGTGCCAGCAGCCTGCAGGGCGGGGAGCTGTTTTTT.

The J gene is TRBJ1-1, the V gene TRBV18; D gene unclear. Germline lookup yields CDR1 KGHSH and CDR2 LQKENI. Trimming took off 0 bases at V and 7 bases at J, with 9 bases between the two ends. The CDR3 runs to 13 residues. The CDR3 DNA reads as TGTGCCAGCTCACCACCGGGAGCAAATGAAGCTTTCTTT. Translation: CASSPPGANEAFF.

The rearrangement uses TRBV4-1 and TRBJ2-5; D perhaps matches TRBD1 (6 bases). The V gene's germline CDR1 is MGHRA and CDR2 YSYEKL. V was cut by 1 base and J by 1 base, with 13 bases left in between. The CDR3 length is 16 residues. CDR3 residues: CASSQVHSTGQETQYF. The CDR3 coding sequence is TGCGCCAGCAGCCAAGTTCATTCGACAGGCCAAGAGACCCAGTACTTC.

The rearrangement links TRBV28 to TRBJ2-7; 8 bases match TRBD1. Germline loops: CDR1 MDHEN, CDR2 SYDVKM. The CDR3 loop spans 19 amino acids. The V and J ends lost 6 bases and 5 bases, in that order; junction bases with no gene match: 24. The CDR3 DNA is TGTGCCAGCAGCCCAAATACGATAGAGGACAGGGTGCGGACCCACGAGCAGTACTTC. Translation gives CASSPNTIEDRVRTHEQYF.

The chain combines TRBV28 with TRBJ2-7, with TRBD1 matching 11 bases. The germline V gene has CDR1 MDHEN and CDR2 SYDVKM. The trim removed 7 bases at V and 0 bases at J, leaving 2 bases unmatched. This CDR3 region has 14 residues. The CDR3 nucleotides read TGTGCCAGCAACGGACAGGGGGCCTCCTACGAGCAGTACTTC. It specifies CASNGQGASYEQYF.

Details on this clone: This sample includes further DNA sequences coding for the same CDR3. The V gene is TRBV11-3, the J gene TRBJ2-1; D possibly corresponds to TRBD1 (5 bases). This CDR3 has 15 amino acids. The germline V and J ends were trimmed by 1 base and 1 base, with 8 bases remaining between them. Per germline, CDR1 SGHNT and CDR2 YENEEA. The CDR3 reads CASSLGRGSYNEQFF. CDR3 DNA: TGTGCCAGCAGCTTAGGAAGGGGTTCCTACAATGAGCAGTTCTTC.

This sequence joins TRBV5-5 and TRBJ2-3; a weak D match, TRBD2 (6 bases). Trimming pared 3 bases from V and 1 base from J, leaving 12 bases between. The germline gives CDR1 SGHKS, CDR2 YYEKEE (reference sequence). The CDR3 totals 15 residues. CDR3 coding DNA: TGTGCCAGCAGCTCAATTAGCGGACGCACAGATACGCAGTATTTT. Amino acids: CASSSISGRTDTQYF.